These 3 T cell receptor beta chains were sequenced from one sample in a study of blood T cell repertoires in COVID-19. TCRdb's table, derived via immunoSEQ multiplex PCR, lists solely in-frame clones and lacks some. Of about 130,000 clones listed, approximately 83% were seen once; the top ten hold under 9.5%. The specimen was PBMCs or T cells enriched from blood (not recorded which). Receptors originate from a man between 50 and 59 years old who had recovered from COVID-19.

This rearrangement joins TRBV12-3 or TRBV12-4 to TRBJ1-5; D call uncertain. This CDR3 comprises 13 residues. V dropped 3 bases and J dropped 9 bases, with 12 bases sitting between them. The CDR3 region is CASSFRSAGPQHF. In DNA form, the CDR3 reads TGTGCCAGCAGTTTTCGGTCGGCGGGGCCCCAGCATTTT.

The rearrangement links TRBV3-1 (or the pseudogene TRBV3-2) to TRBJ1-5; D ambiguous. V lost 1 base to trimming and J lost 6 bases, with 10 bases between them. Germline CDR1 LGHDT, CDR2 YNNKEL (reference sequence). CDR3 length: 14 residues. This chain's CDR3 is CASSQAGDGQPQHF. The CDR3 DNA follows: TGTGCCAGCAGCCAAGCAGGCGACGGTCAGCCCCAGCATTTT.

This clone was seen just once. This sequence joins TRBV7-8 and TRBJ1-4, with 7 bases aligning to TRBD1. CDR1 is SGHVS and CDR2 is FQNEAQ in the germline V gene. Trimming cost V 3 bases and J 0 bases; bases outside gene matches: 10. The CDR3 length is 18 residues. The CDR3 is CASSFKGGTGATNEKLFF. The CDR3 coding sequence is TGTGCCAGCAGCTTTAAAGGGGGCACGGGAGCAACTAATGAAAAACTGTTTTTT.